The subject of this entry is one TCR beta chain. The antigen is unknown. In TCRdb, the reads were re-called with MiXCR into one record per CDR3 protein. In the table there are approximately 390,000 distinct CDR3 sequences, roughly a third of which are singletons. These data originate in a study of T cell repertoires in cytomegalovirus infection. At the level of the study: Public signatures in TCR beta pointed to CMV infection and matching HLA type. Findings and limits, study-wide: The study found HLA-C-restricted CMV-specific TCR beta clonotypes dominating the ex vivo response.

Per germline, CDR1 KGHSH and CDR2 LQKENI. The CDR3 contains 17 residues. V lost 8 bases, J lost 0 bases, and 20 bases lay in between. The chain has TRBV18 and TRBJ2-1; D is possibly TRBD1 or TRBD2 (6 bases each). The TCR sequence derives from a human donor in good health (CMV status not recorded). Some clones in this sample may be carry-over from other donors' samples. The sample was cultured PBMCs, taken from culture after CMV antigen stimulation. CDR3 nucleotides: TGTGCCAGCGCAAGGGGGAGCGGAGGGGGCTCCTACAATGAGCAGTTCTTC. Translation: CASARGSGGGSYNEQFF.